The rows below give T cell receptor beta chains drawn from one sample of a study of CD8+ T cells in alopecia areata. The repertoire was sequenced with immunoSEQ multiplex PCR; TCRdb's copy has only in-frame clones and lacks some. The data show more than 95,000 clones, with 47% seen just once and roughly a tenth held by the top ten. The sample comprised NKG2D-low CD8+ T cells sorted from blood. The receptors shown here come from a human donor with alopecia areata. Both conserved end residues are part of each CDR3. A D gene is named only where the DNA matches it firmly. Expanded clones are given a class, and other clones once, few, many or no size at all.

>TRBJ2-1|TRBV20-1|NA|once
CSVLEMEGLVF
TGCAGTGTTCTAGAGATGGAAGGGTTGGTCTTC
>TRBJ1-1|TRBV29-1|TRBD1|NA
CSVRTGELNTEAFF
TGCAGCGTTAGGACAGGTGAATTGAACACTGAAGCTTTCTTT
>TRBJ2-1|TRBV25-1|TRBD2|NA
CASSEFHGLAASEQFF
TGTGCCAGCAGTGAATTTCACGGACTAGCGGCCAGCGAGCAGTTCTTC
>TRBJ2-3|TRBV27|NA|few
CASSLFSDTQYF
TGTGCCAGCAGTTTATTCTCTGATACGCAGTATTTT
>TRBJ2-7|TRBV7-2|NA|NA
CASSLGVSYEQYF
TGTGCCAGCAGCTTAGGGGTCTCCTACGAGCAGTACTTC
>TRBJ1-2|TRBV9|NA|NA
CASSATLTSYGYTF
TGTGCCAGCAGCGCGACCCTCACTTCCTATGGCTACACCTTC
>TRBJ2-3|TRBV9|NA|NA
CASSPTGYSTDTQYF
TGTGCCAGCAGCCCCACAGGTTATAGCACAGATACGCAGTATTTT
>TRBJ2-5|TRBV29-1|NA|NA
CSVPFQETQYF
TGCAGCGTGCCCTTTCAAGAGACCCAGTACTTC
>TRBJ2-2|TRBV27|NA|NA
CASSLIGLTTGELFF
TGTGCCAGCAGTTTAATCGGCCTCACAACGGGGGAGCTGTTTTTT
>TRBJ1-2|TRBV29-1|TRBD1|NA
CSVERTGDYGYTF
TGCAGCGTTGAGCGGACAGGGGACTATGGCTACACCTTC
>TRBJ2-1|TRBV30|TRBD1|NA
CAWSQIGTGRFF
TGTGCCTGGAGCCAAATCGGGACAGGGCGGTTCTTC
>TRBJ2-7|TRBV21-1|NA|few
CASSNRVNRVNEQYF
TGTGCCAGCAGCAATCGGGTGAACAGGGTCAACGAGCAGTACTTC
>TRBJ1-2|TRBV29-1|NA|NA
CSVEGETGGYTF
TGCAGCGTTGAGGGGGAGACGGGTGGCTACACCTTC
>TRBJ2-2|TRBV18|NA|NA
CASSQTTGELFF
TGTGCCAGCTCACAAACGACCGGGGAGCTGTTTTTT
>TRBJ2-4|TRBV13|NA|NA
CASSLVGGAENIQYF
TGTGCCAGCAGCTTAGTCGGGGGCGCCGAAAACATTCAGTACTTC
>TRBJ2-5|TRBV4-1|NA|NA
CASSWRLEETQYF
TGCGCCAGCAGCTGGAGACTCGAAGAGACCCAGTACTTC
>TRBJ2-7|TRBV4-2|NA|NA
CASSQVVSHEQYF
TGTGCCAGCAGCCAAGTCGTATCCCACGAGCAGTACTTC
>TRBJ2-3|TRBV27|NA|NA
CASSLSGLGHLTDTQYF
TGTGCCAGCAGTTTATCAGGGTTGGGACACCTCACAGATACGCAGTATTTT
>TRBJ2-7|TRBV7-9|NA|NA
CASSFLGNLYEQYF
TGTGCCAGCAGCTTTCTAGGGAATCTCTACGAGCAGTACTTC
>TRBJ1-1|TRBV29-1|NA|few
CSVVAPEAFF
TGCAGCGTTGTGGCTCCTGAAGCTTTCTTT
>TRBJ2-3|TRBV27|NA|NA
CASSLDGGTQYF
TGTGCCAGCAGTTTGGACGGAGGAACGCAGTATTTT
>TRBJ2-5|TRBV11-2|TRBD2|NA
CASSSWDYSSETQYF
TGTGCCAGCAGCTCCTGGGACTATTCTTCGGAGACCCAGTACTTC
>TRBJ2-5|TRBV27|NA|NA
CASSLRAGTQYF
TGTGCCAGCAGTTTAAGAGCGGGGACCCAGTACTTC
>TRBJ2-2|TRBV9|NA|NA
CASSVEGGELFF
TGTGCCAGCAGCGTAGAGGGCGGGGAGCTGTTTTTT
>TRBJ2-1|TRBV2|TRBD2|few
CASASGREYNEQFF
TGTGCCAGCGCCTCCGGGCGGGAGTACAATGAGCAGTTCTTC
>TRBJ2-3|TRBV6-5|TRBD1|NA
CASFAGGTQYF
TGTGCCAGCTTTGCAGGGGGTACGCAGTATTTT
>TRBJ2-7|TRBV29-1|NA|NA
CSVSEIYEQYF
TGCAGCGTCAGTGAGATTTACGAGCAGTACTTC
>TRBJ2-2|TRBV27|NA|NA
CASSSSRELFF
TGTGCCAGCAGTTCTTCACGGGAGCTGTTTTTT
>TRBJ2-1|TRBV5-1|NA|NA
CASSLVGDDNEQFF
TGCGCCAGCAGCTTGGTCGGGGACGACAATGAGCAGTTCTTC
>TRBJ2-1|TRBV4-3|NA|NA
CASSQSSSEPYNEQFF
TGCGCCAGCAGCCAAAGTTCGTCCGAACCGTACAATGAGCAGTTCTTC
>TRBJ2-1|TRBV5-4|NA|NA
CASSLEGGPYNEQFF
TGTGCCAGCAGCTTGGAAGGGGGGCCCTACAATGAGCAGTTCTTC
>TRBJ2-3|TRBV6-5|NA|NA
CASSYGPTDTQYF
TGTGCCAGCAGTTATGGGCCTACAGATACGCAGTATTTT
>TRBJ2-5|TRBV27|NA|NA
CASMALEVETQYF
TGTGCCAGCATGGCCCTAGAGGTAGAGACCCAGTACTTC
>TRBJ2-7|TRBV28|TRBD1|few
CASSLPGQGGDEQYF
TGTGCCAGCAGTTTACCGGGACAGGGAGGCGACGAGCAGTACTTC
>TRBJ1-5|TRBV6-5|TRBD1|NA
CASRPLGGQPQHF
TGTGCCAGCAGACCTCTAGGGGGCCAGCCCCAGCATTTT
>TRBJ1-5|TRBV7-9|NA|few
CASSLSGASNQPQHF
TGTGCCAGCAGCTTATCAGGTGCAAGCAATCAGCCCCAGCATTTT
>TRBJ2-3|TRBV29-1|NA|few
CSVELVAAPTDTQYF
TGCAGCGTTGAACTAGTAGCGGCGCCCACAGATACGCAGTATTTT
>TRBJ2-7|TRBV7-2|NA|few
CASTRDFPISEQYF
TGTGCCAGCACCAGGGACTTTCCCATCTCCGAGCAGTACTTC
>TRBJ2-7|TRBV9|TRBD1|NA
CASSARTGSEQYF
TGTGCCAGCAGCGCCCGGACAGGGAGCGAGCAGTACTTC
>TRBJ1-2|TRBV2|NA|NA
CASSDPKTAANYGYTF
TGTGCCAGCAGTGACCCAAAAACAGCCGCTAACTATGGCTACACCTTC
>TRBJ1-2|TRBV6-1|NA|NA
CASSQTENDGYTF
TGTGCCAGCAGTCAGACAGAAAACGATGGCTACACCTTC
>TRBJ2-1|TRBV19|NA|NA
CASSVGSEQFF
TGTGCCAGTAGTGTCGGATCTGAGCAGTTCTTC
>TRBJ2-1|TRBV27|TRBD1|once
CASSFDRVNEQFF
TGTGCCAGCAGTTTTGACAGGGTAAATGAGCAGTTCTTC
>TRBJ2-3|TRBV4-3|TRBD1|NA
CASSLGQEADTQYF
TGCGCCAGCAGCCTAGGACAGGAGGCAGATACGCAGTATTTT
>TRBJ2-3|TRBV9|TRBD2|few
CASSVDLAGSDTQYF
TGTGCCAGCAGCGTCGACCTAGCGGGCTCCGATACGCAGTATTTT
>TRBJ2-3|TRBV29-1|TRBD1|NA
CSVEVGTGPPGREYF
TGCAGCGTTGAAGTCGGGACAGGCCCGCCGGGTCGGGAGTATTTT
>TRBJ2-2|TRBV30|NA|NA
CACDSTGELFF
TGTGCCTGCGACAGTACCGGGGAGCTGTTTTTT
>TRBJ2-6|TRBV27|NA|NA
CASSFPGANVLTF
TGTGCCAGCAGTTTCCCCGGGGCCAACGTCCTGACTTTC
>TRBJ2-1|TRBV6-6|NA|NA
CASSSSGNEQFF
TGTGCCAGCAGCTCTAGTGGCAATGAGCAGTTCTTC
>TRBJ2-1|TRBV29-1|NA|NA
CSVPSTSSYNEQFF
TGCAGCGTTCCATCCACAAGCTCCTACAATGAGCAGTTCTTC
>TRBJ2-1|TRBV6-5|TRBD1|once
CASSPSGGSRFF
TGTGCCAGCAGCCCTTCAGGGGGCAGTCGGTTCTTC
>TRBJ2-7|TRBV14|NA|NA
CASSPGEGYEQYF
TGTGCCAGCAGTCCCGGGGAAGGCTACGAGCAGTACTTC
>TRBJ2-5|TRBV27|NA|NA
CASSPWIGAETQYF
TGTGCCAGCAGTCCGTGGATTGGGGCGGAGACCCAGTACTTC
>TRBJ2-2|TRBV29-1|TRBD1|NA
CSVESTGANTGELFF
TGCAGCGTTGAAAGTACAGGGGCTAACACCGGGGAGCTGTTTTTT